What follows describes a single TCR beta chain. The antigen is not known. This entry belongs to a study of cytomegalovirus exposure and HLA in healthy donors. Germline CDR1 is MNHEY and CDR2 is SMNVEV (reference sequence). V gave up 2 bases and J gave up 2 bases; unmatched junction bases: 6. This CDR3 spans 15 amino acids. Study-wide results and limits: There were a few CMV-associated chains whose specificity for CMV antigens was confirmed in vitro.

The PCR ran on 60 Vbeta and 13 Jbeta primers. Clones were sequenced by immunoSEQ multiplex PCR, and TCRdb holds only the in-frame ones, with some missing. The sample records about 230,000 clones, about three quarters being singletons. The chain couples TRBV27 to TRBJ2-7, with 7 bases matching TRBD1. The sequenced material came from PBMCs. The TCR sequence derives from a woman aged 60 to 75 in good health and CMV-seropositive. The CDR3 region is CASSLTDRFPYEQYF. CDR3 nucleotide sequence: TGTGCCAGCAGTTTAACGGACAGGTTCCCCTACGAGCAGTACTTC.